Included here is one T cell receptor beta chain sequence, with context. Its antigen specificity is not known. No clone much larger than this one lies a single base away; base qualities are absent. For CDR1 and CDR2, the germline V gene lists SQVTM and ANQGSEA. The CDR3 goes from the cysteine to the phenylalanine over 12 residues. The DNA shown is the 36-base CDR3, in frame from base 1. V loses 7 bases of germline sequence and J loses 7 bases, and the interval between the two ends is 16 bases. Genomic DNA was extracted from sorted cells for sequencing of the TCRbeta CDR3 region. TCRbeta CDR3 regions were sequenced using the immunoSEQ Assay. TCRdb mirrors the immuneACCESS table, restricted to in-frame sequences. Some clones are absent from its copies; in checked studies, under half trace to an unresolved V gene, and the reason for the others is unknown. The sample includes some 41,000 clones, with approximately 85% observed a single time. Around 16% of the sample is in the top ten clones.

This entry is derived from a study of OX40 agonist ivuxolimab in advanced cancers. As for the study more broadly: Ivuxolimab was an agonistic, fully human IgG2 monoclonal antibody directed against OX40 (CD134), a costimulatory receptor. The paper describes the monotherapy dose-escalation part (N of about 55 patients) of the phase I trial of ivuxolimab. Partial responses occurred in three dose-escalation patients, of whom one had hepatocellular carcinoma and two had cutaneous melanoma. Peripheral TCRbeta sequencing aimed to test whether ivuxolimab altered TCR sequence diversity and caused clonal T-cell expansion. Of the roughly 50 dose-escalation patients, hepatocellular carcinoma was present in roughly 19, melanoma in about 15, renal cell carcinoma in 9 and head and neck cancer in 9. In the dose-escalation cohort, more than 80% of patients were male, and the mean age was approximately 60 years with a range of roughly 20 to 85. Intravenous ivuxolimab was administered to patients every 2 weeks at six dose levels: 0.01, 0.1, 0.3, 1.5, 3 and 10 mg/kg. Prior anti-PD-1, anti-PD-L1 or anti-CTLA-4 therapy was permitted, and approximately 42% of dose-escalation patients had received checkpoint inhibitors.

Broader findings and caveats from the paper: Clonal expansion of both CD4+ and CD8+ blood T cells was observed from baseline to week 6 at doses 0.1 to 3.0 mg/kg. The antigen specificity of the clonally expanded peripheral T cells was not determined. Low levels of normalized T-cell clonal expansion were also seen in some patients who did not respond. In partial responders in the 0.1-3.0 mg/kg groups, normalized peripheral clonal expansion was found to be among the lowest, especially among CD8+ T cells. After ivuxolimab, CD8+ T cells had more expanded clones than CD4+ T cells on average.

The trial excluded patients who had a history of autoimmune disease or who were on systemic immunosuppression. Peripheral blood for TCR sequencing was collected from all dose cohorts at baseline, on cycle 4 day 1, and on cycle 7 day 1. Samples were obtained from an open-label, multicenter, first-in-human phase I dose-escalation trial of ivuxolimab. Adults with locally advanced or metastatic melanoma, renal cell, hepatocellular, or head and neck squamous cell carcinoma were enrolled in the trial. CD4+ and CD8+ T cells were sorted separately from peripheral blood before TCR sequencing. The sample consisted of CD4+ or CD8+ T cells sorted from blood, taken in a trial of the OX40 agonist ivuxolimab. This chain joins TRBV29-1 to TRBJ1-2; TRBD1 is a possible D gene, resting on 6 matching bases. This TCR was sampled from an adult with an advanced solid tumor such as melanoma, head and neck, liver or kidney cancer. The encoded CDR3 is CSALTPDSGYTF. The nucleotide sequence reads as follows: TGCAGCGCACTTACCCCGGACAGTGGCTACACCTTC.